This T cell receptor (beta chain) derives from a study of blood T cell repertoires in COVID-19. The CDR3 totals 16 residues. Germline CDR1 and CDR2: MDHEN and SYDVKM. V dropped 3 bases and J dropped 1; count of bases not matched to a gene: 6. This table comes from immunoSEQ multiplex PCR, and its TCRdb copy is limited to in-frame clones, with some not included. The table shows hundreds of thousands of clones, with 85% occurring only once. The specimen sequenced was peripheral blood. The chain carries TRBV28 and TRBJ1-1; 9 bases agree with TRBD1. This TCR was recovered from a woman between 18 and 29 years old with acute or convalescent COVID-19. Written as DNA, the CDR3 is TGTGCCAGCAGTTTGTCCGGGACAGGGACGAACACTGAAGCTTTCTTT. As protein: CASSLSGTGTNTEAFF.